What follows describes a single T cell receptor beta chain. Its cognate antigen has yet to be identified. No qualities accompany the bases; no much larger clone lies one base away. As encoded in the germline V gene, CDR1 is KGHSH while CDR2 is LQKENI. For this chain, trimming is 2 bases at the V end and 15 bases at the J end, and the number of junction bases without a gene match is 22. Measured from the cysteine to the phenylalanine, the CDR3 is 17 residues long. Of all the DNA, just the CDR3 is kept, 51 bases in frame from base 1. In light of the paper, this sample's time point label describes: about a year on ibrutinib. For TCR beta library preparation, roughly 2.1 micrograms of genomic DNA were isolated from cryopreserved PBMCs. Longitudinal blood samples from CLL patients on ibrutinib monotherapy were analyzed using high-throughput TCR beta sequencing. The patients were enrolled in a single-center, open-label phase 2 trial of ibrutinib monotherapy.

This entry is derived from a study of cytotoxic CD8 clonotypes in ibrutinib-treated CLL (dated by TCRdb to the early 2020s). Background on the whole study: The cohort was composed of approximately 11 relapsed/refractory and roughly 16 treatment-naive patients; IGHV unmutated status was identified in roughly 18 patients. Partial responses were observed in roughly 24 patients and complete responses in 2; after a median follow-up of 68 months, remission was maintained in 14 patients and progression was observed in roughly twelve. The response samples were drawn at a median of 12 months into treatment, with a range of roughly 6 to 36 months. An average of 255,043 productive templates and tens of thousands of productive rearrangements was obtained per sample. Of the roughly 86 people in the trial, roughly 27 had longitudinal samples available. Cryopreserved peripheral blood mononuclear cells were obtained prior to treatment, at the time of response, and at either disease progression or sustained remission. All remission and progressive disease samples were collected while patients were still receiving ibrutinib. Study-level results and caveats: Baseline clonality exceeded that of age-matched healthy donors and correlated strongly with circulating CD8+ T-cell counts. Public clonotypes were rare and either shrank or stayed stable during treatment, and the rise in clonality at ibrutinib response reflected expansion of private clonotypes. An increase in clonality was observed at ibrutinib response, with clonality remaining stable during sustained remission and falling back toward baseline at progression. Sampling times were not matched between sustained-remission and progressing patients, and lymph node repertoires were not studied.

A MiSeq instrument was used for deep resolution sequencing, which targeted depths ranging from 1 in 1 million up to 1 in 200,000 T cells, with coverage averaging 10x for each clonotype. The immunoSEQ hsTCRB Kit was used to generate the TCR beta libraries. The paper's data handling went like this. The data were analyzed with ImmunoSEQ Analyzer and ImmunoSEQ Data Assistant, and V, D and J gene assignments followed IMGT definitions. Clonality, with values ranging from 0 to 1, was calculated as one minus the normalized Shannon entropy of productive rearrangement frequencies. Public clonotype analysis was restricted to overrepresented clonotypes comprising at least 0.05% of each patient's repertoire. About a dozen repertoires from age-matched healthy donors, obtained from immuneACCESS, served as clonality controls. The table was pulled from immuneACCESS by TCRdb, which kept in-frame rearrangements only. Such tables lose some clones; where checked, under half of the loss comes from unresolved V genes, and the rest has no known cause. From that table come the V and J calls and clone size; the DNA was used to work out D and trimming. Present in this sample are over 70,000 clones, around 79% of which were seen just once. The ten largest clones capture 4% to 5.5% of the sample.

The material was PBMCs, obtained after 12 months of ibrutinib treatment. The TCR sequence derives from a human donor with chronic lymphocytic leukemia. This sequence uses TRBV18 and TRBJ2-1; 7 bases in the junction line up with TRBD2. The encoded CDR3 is CASSPYGDRDYSHWSFF. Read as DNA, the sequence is TGTGCCAGCTCACCATATGGGGACCGGGACTACTCACATTGGTCGTTCTTC.